This record covers a single TCR beta chain. Germline trimming cut 3 bases from V and 5 bases from J; bases unmatched to any gene: 0. This CDR3 spans 14 amino acids. The germline V gene has CDR1 MNHNS and CDR2 SASEGT. TCRdb analysed the 5' RACE reads with MiXCR anew, one entry per CDR3 protein. The sample records 95,000 to 120,000 distinct CDR3 sequences, around 20% being singletons. These data belong to a study of human T cells and chemical hapten exposure. The study extracted total RNA from unfractionated whole blood. The rearrangement uses TRBV6-1 and TRBJ1-4; TRBD1 aligns across 10 bases. The receptor was isolated from a human donor in good health. The CDR3 loop reads CASSEDRGNEKLFF. As DNA, the CDR3 is TGTGCCAGCAGTGAGGACAGGGGGAATGAAAAACTGTTTTTT.